Detailed here is one T cell receptor (beta chain). This entry belongs to a study of shared clonotypes between healthy human individuals. The data were produced by immunoSEQ multiplex PCR, yet TCRdb's version contains in-frame clones alone and is incomplete. This table holds over 1.4 million clones, approximately 96% found once. V shed 7 bases and J 4 bases; nucleotides not matched to a gene: 10. The CDR3 length is 14 residues. Germline assignment: CDR1 SQVTM and CDR2 ANQGSEA. A CD45RA-negative memory subset and a CD45RA+ naive subset were separated from the CD4+ cells. The receptor's source is a man between 25 and 39 years old in good health. Sequencing input: naive CD4+ T cells sorted from blood. Stated subset: CD45RA+ positively selected. The chain uses TRBV29-1 and TRBJ2-1; 7 positions agree with TRBD2. The CDR3 here is CSDMRESMYNEQFF. For the CDR3, the DNA is TGCAGCGACATGCGGGAGTCTATGTACAATGAGCAGTTCTTC.